This is a list of T cell receptor beta chains from one sample in a study of radiotherapy plus CTLA-4 blockade in lung cancer. Libraries were prepared by immunoSEQ multiplex PCR; TCRdb keeps only in-frame clonotypes and omits some of them. The table records about 49,000 clones, 70% to 90% of them present only once. Sequencing was performed on peripheral blood, taken from a patient treated with radiotherapy plus ipilimumab. These receptors all stem from a human donor with non-small cell lung cancer whose response to radiotherapy plus ipilimumab could not be evaluated. CDR3s leave out the opening cysteine and the closing phenylalanine or tryptophan.

V: TRBV7-2
CDR3: ASSGQRLSPLH

V: TRBV19
CDR3: ASQPRDSWNEKLF

V: TRBV5-6
CDR3: ASSLAAGAKNIQY

V: TRBV30
CDR3: AWNFINEQF

V: TRBV6-1
CDR3: ASSGTSGTWRVYNEQF

V: TRBV5-6
CDR3: ASSLGTGQTQY

V: TRBV2
CDR3: ASSATRGGADTQY

V: TRBV7-2
CDR3: ASSFAGTSGNTIY

V: TRBV5-4
CDR3: ASSLAGGLSTDTQY

V: TRBV5-1
CDR3: ASSLGQVSYNEQF

V: TRBV19
CDR3: ASSITIGGGTGELF

V: TRBV30
CDR3: AWSKGAAEAF

V: TRBV4-3
CDR3: ASSQLDSGPYEQY

V: TRBV19
CDR3: ASSSGQGYGNQPQH

V: TRBV5-4
CDR3: ASSWQGASTDTQY

V: TRBV5-1
CDR3: ASSLEPAYEQY

V: TRBV5-4
CDR3: ASSPADRGRDTGELF

V: TRBV5-1
CDR3: ASSLAGTNTGELF

V: TRBV2
CDR3: ASSLGNTIY

V: TRBV6-1
CDR3: ASMRLGQGQETQY

V: TRBV5-1
CDR3: ASSLGTGRSNEKLF

V: TRBV5-1
CDR3: ASSRIAGGLTDTQY

V: TRBV9
CDR3: ASSEDSLGGYT

V: TRBV5-1
CDR3: ASSPRTGDTGELF

V: TRBV7-6
CDR3: ASSQDRNEKLF

V: TRBV4-3
CDR3: ASSLGLAGMVEYEQY

V: TRBV6-6
CDR3: ASSYLQGDTEAF

V: TRBV28
CDR3: ASSLEGTVYNEQF

V: TRBV28
CDR3: ASSGGVGRAGGYT

V: TRBV5-6
CDR3: ASSVGTGGGNIQY

V: TRBV5-6
CDR3: ASNIRDRSYEQY